This T cell receptor beta chain came from a study of patients and donors after allogeneic stem cell transplantation (dated by TCRdb to 2020 to 2021). The table lists this clonotype with a few counts. Its antigen specificity is not known. Qualities for individual bases were not recorded, and no much larger clone is one base off. The library was produced with RT-PCR. The sequencer listed for this sample is NextSeq 550. TCRdb reprocessing: public reads trimmed at Q25 with fastp, clones called with MiXCR, in-frame beta chains kept. CDR3 protein duplicates are merged, each entry listing the most common genes and DNA. Across this sample there are under 200,000 distinct CDR3 sequences, with 24% seen only once. The ten most abundant clones make up approximately 26% of the sample. CDR1 and CDR2, per the germline V gene, are MNHEY and SVGAGI. V has 5 bases trimmed and J has 5 bases trimmed; junction bases matching no gene number 6. The CDR3 has 15 amino acids, counting the end cysteine and phenylalanine. CDR3 DNA is the only sequence kept; it has 45 bases, read in frame from the first base.

What was sequenced was blood, either unsorted or a sorted T cell fraction (not recorded which). This TCR was sampled from a human donor who was either an allogeneic HSCT recipient or a stem cell or donor lymphocyte infusion donor (not recorded which). It is not recorded whose cells these are; they may come from a transplant donor. The chain links TRBV6-5 with TRBJ1-6; 7 nucleotides in the junction match TRBD1. The DNA sequence reads TGTGCCAGCAGTCCGACAGGGTCTCATAATTCACCCCTCCACTTT. Protein translation: CASSPTGSHNSPLHF.